The 27 T cell receptor beta chains below were found in one sample sequenced in a study of CD8 T cells in ankylosing spondylitis. The study's findings and limits: A TCR beta motif made of about 8 highly homologous variants seemed typical of ankylosing spondylitis blood.

These TCRs are of unknown antigen specificity. From the 5' RACE reads, TCRdb called clonotypes with MiXCR, one entry per CDR3 protein. Of about 540,000 distinct CDR3 sequences detected, approximately 12% appear once; the ten largest clones hold approximately 7%. Input material: blood, either unsorted or a sorted T cell fraction (not recorded which). Receptor source: a male donor with ankylosing spondylitis.

The chain employs TRBV7-9 and TRBJ2-2; 14 bases match TRBD2. Germline assignment: CDR1 SEHNR and CDR2 FQNEAQ (reference sequence). Trimming cost V 5 bases and J 6 bases; bases outside gene matches: 5. This CDR3 contains 16 residues. The CDR3 nucleotides read TGTGCCAGCAGCCCGGGACTAGCGGGAGCCGCCGGGGAGCTGTTTTTT. Protein product: CASSPGLAGAAGELFF.

J is TRBJ2-7 and V is TRBV7-9; D gene ambiguous. Germline V gene data show CDR1 as SEHNR and CDR2 as FQNEAQ (reference sequence). The CDR3 totals 12 residues. Trimming removed 3 bases at V and 2 bases at J, with 5 bases between. CDR3 residues: CASSFVTYEQYF. The DNA of the CDR3 is TGTGCCAGCAGCTTTGTAACCTACGAGCAGTACTTC.

This clonotype was counted only a few times. The chain couples TRBV6-1 to TRBJ1-5; maybe TRBD1 (5 bases). Germline values: CDR1 MNHNS, CDR2 SASEGT. CDR3 length: 16 residues. Deletions cut 4 bases from V and 2 bases from J, with 15 bases between. The CDR3 region is CASSVGQGLGNQPQHF. DNA of the CDR3: TGTGCCAGCAGTGTCGGGCAGGGTCTCGGCAATCAGCCCCAGCATTTT.

The chain joins TRBV24-1 to TRBJ1-5; 7 nucleotides match TRBD1. The CDR3 runs to 14 residues. After removal of 3 bases from V and 7 bases from J, the junction contained 5 bases not matched to a gene. CDR1 is KGHDR, CDR2 SFDVKD, per germline. The CDR3 here is CATSDPGGWQPQHF. The CDR3 DNA reads TGTGCCACCAGTGATCCAGGGGGATGGCAGCCCCAGCATTTT.

This sequence joins TRBV12-3 or TRBV12-4 and TRBJ2-1, with D unresolved. This CDR3 contains 11 residues. V was trimmed by 2 bases and J by 10 bases, leaving 6 bases between them. The CDR3 loop reads CASSLNEEQFF. CDR3 DNA sequence: TGTGCCAGCAGTTTAAATGAAGAGCAGTTCTTC.

The chain combines TRBV29-1 with TRBJ1-3, with 7 bases aligning to TRBD1. After removal of 7 bases from V and 2 bases from J, the junction contained 11 bases not matched to a gene. Germline V gives CDR1 SQVTM, CDR2 ANQGSEA. CDR3 size: 15 residues. The CDR3 reads CSAQSRDRAGNTIYF. The CDR3 DNA reads as TGCAGCGCCCAAAGTCGAGACAGGGCTGGAAACACCATATATTTT.

This clonotype was found a few times. This chain links TRBV5-6 with TRBJ2-7; tentative D call: TRBD2 (6 bases). There are 15 residues in the CDR3. Trimming removed 1 base at V and 7 bases at J, with 18 bases between. The V gene's germline CDR1 is SGHDT and CDR2 YYEEEE. The CDR3 sequence is CASSLWGLPSYEQYV. CDR3 sequence (DNA): TGTGCCAGCAGCTTGTGGGGACTCCCTAGTTATGAGCAGTACGTC.

The chain recombines TRBV6-6 with TRBJ2-7; no reliable D call. This CDR3 spans 13 amino acids. Germline V gene lookup returns CDR1 MNHNY and CDR2 SVGAGI (reference sequence). The ends were cut back, 0 bases at V and 4 bases at J, with 7 bases in the middle. The CDR3 loop reads CASSYSILYEQYV. CDR3 nucleotide sequence: TGTGCCAGCAGTTACTCCATACTATACGAGCAGTACGTC.

This clonotype was seen more than once but under ten times. The gene calls are TRBV6-2 or TRBV6-3 and TRBJ2-3; D possibly uses TRBD1 or TRBD2 (5 bases each). Trimming removed 6 bases from V and 2 bases from J, with 12 bases in between. Per germline, CDR1 MNHEY and CDR2 SVGEGT. The CDR3 is made up of 14 amino acids. The CDR3 coding sequence is TGTGCCAGCAGACGATTGGGGGACACAGATACGCAGTATTTT. This encodes CASRRLGDTDTQYF.

V gene TRBV6-6 combines with J gene TRBJ2-5; unclear D gene. Germline V gene data show CDR1 as MNHNY and CDR2 as SVGAGI (reference sequence). The V gene lost 6 bases and the J gene lost 0 bases, with 5 bases spanning the gap. CDR3 length: 12 residues. Here the CDR3 reads CASRHDQETQYF. CDR3 nucleotides: TGTGCCAGCAGGCACGACCAAGAGACCCAGTACTTC.

This clonotype came up a few times. The V gene is TRBV11-2, the J gene TRBJ2-7; no firm D call. V was pared by 1 base and J by 2 bases, with 9 bases between. CDR3 length: 14 residues. Germline values: CDR1 SGHAT, CDR2 FQNNGV. CDR3 DNA: TGTGCCAGCAGCTTAGCGGTCGGGCCCTACGAGCAGTACGTC. Its protein is CASSLAVGPYEQYV.

V and J are TRBV14 and TRBJ2-3, with D perhaps TRBD1 (6 bases). The CDR3 consists of 14 residues. V lost 4 bases and J lost 5, with 13 bases in between. Germline V lookup: CDR1 SGHDN, CDR2 FVKESK. The CDR3 reads CASSLTGFRDTQYF. The DNA for the CDR3 is TGTGCCAGCAGCCTTACAGGGTTCAGAGATACGCAGTATTTT. Looking up the rest from reference TRBV14 and TRBJ2-3 gives the full variable domain: EAGVTQFPSHSVIEKGQTVTLRCDPISGHDNLYWYRRVMGKEIKFLLHFVKESKQDESGMPNNRFLAERTGGTYSTLKVQPAELEDSGVYFCASSLTGFRDTQYFGPGTRLTVL.

This clonotype turned up a few times. This chain joins TRBV7-9 and TRBJ2-3; 9 nucleotides line up with TRBD1. CDR3 length equals 15 residues. CDR1 is SEHNR and CDR2 is FQNEAQ in the germline V gene (reference sequence). Trimming took 5 bases from V and 3 from J; bases not matched to a gene: 6. CDR3 loop: CASSLRTGVTDTQYF. The CDR3 region has the DNA TGTGCCAGCAGCCTTCGGACAGGGGTAACAGATACGCAGTATTTT.

This clonotype turned up a few times. The CDR3 loop is CSALEGAGEAFF. For the CDR3, the DNA is TGCAGTGCCCTGGAGGGGGCGGGTGAAGCTTTCTTT. V usage is TRBV20-1 and J usage is TRBJ1-1; 7 nucleotides agree with TRBD1. Germline values: CDR1 DFQATT, CDR2 SNEGSKA (reference sequence). The V and J ends lost 6 bases and 7 bases, in that order; junction bases with no gene match: 8. The CDR3 extends over 12 amino acids.

The V gene is TRBV20-1, the J gene TRBJ1-2; 8 bases fit TRBD1. J was trimmed by 5 bases and V by 5 bases; bases with no gene match: 10. This CDR3 spans 14 amino acids. Germline lookup yields CDR1 DFQATT and CDR2 SNEGSKA (reference sequence). CDR3: CSAPDQGAEYGYTF. DNA for the CDR3: TGCAGTGCTCCGGATCAGGGGGCCGAATATGGCTACACCTTC.

This chain connects TRBV10-3 to TRBJ1-1; D remains unclear. This CDR3 has 11 residues. The germline gives CDR1 ENHRY, CDR2 SYGVKD. V was cut by 2 bases and J by 2 bases, with 0 bases left in between. The CDR3 region is CAISENTEAFF. The CDR3 DNA sequence: TGTGCCATCAGTGAGAACACTGAAGCTTTCTTT.

This clonotype was recorded a few times. The rearrangement joins TRBV12-3 or TRBV12-4 to TRBJ2-1; 14 bases map to TRBD2. V shed 6 bases and J 10 bases; nucleotides not matched to a gene: 5. CDR3 length: 14 amino acids. CDR3 in amino acids: CASRTSGRAREQFF. CDR3 DNA sequence: TGTGCCAGCAGGACTAGCGGGAGGGCCAGAGAGCAGTTCTTC.

V and J are TRBV9 and TRBJ2-5; D unclear. The germline V gene has CDR1 SGDLS and CDR2 YYNGEE. The ends were cut back, 0 bases at V and 5 bases at J, with 8 bases in the middle. The CDR3 runs to 13 residues. The CDR3, as DNA: TGTGCCAGCAGCGTAGGTGGTCCGGAGACCCAGTACTTC. Translated, it gives CASSVGGPETQYF.

This clonotype was counted at least ten times. V usage is TRBV5-1 and J usage is TRBJ2-3; 7 bases are shared with TRBD2. V was clipped by 5 bases and J by 4 bases; unmatched bases: 7. CDR3 length: 14 residues. Germline V CDR1 and CDR2: SGHRS, YFSETQ. The CDR3 loop is CASSRGVGSDTQYF. CDR3 DNA sequence: TGCGCCAGCAGTCGGGGGGTTGGCTCAGATACGCAGTATTTT.

This clonotype was counted ten times or more. V and J are TRBV11-2 and TRBJ2-2, with D unresolved. V dropped 1 base and J dropped 7 bases, with 10 bases sitting between them. Germline-derived CDR1 and CDR2 are SGHAT and FQNNGV. The CDR3 loop spans 14 amino acids. The CDR3 DNA reads as TGTGCCAGCAGCTTAGGGCTGGGCAGCGGGGAGCTGTTTTTT. It codes for CASSLGLGSGELFF.

The sample holds a few counts of this clonotype. The V call is TRBV20-1, the J call TRBJ1-4; D is perhaps TRBD1 (5 bases). This CDR3 comprises 15 residues. V lost 5 bases, J lost 3 bases, and 16 bases lay in between. Germline loops: CDR1 DFQATT, CDR2 SNEGSKA (reference sequence). The CDR3 protein is CSAGGQEESNEKLFF. DNA for the CDR3: TGCAGTGCTGGCGGACAAGAGGAATCTAATGAAAAACTGTTTTTT.

For this clonotype: The junction and the germline gene differ at one end; a read error may be behind it. The chain joins TRBV7-8 to TRBJ2-3; D may be TRBD2 (5 bases). This CDR3 is 15 amino acids long. The germline V gene encodes CDR1 SGHVS and CDR2 FQNEAQ. The CDR3 reads CASGLALAFTDTQYF. CDR3 DNA: TGTGCCAGCGGCTTAGCGCTAGCTTTCACAGATACGCAGTATTTT.

There are a few counts of this clonotype. V and J are TRBV6-1 and TRBJ1-1; D remains ambiguous. CDR1 and CDR2 from the germline V gene are MNHNS and SASEGT. Trimming pared 3 bases from V and 1 base from J, leaving 6 bases between. CDR3 size: 13 residues. CDR3: CASSELTNTEAFF. The CDR3 nucleotides are TGTGCCAGCAGTGAGCTCACGAACACTGAAGCTTTCTTT.

The chain has TRBV11-2 and TRBJ2-2, with a weak D call TRBD1 (5 bases). This CDR3 spans 13 amino acids. With 1 base removed from V and 9 bases from J, the gap between germline ends came to 9 bases. The V gene's germline CDR1 is SGHAT and CDR2 FQNNGV. The CDR3, as DNA: TGTGCCAGCAGCTTAGCCCAGGGTCGGGAGCTGTTTTTT. Its translation is CASSLAQGRELFF.

This clonotype was counted many times. The DNA for the CDR3 is TGTGCCAGCAGCTTAGAAGGGCTAGCGGGAAGAAACAATGAGCAGTTCTTC. Its translation is CASSLEGLAGRNNEQFF. This chain uses TRBV11-2 with TRBJ2-1; 9 positions match TRBD2. The V segment lost 0 bases and the J segment 5 bases; nucleotides outside the gene matches: 8. Per the germline V gene, CDR1 is SGHAT and CDR2 is FQNNGV. The CDR3 length is 17 residues. Using reference TRBV11-2 and TRBJ2-1 for the parts outside the CDR3, the full variable domain is EAGVAQSPRYKIIEKRQSVAFWCNPISGHATLYWYQQILGQGPKLLIQFQNNGVVDDSQLPKDRFSAERLKGVDSTLKIQPAKLEDSAVYLCASSLEGLAGRNNEQFFGPGTRLTVL.

This clonotype was detected ten times or more. The chain is built from TRBV20-1 and TRBJ1-1; weak D call: TRBD1 (6 bases). The CDR3 consists of 14 residues. Germline assignment: CDR1 DFQATT and CDR2 SNEGSKA (reference sequence). V was cut by 5 bases and J by 7 bases, with 20 bases left in between. The CDR3 here is CSALRVGGADEAFF. The CDR3 nucleotides read TGCAGTGCTCTAAGGGTCGGGGGCGCCGATGAAGCTTTCTTT.

This clonotype was observed many times. The chain recombines TRBV4-2 with TRBJ2-1; the match to TRBD2 covers 15 bases. Unmatched junction bases numbered 9, after V lost 4 bases and J lost 2 bases. This CDR3 comprises 19 residues. Germline CDR1 is LGHNA and CDR2 is YNFKEQ. CDR3 DNA sequence: TGTGCCAGCAGCCGCCTCTCAGGGACTAGCGGGAGGACCTACAATGAGCAGTTCTTC. Translating gives CASSRLSGTSGRTYNEQFF.